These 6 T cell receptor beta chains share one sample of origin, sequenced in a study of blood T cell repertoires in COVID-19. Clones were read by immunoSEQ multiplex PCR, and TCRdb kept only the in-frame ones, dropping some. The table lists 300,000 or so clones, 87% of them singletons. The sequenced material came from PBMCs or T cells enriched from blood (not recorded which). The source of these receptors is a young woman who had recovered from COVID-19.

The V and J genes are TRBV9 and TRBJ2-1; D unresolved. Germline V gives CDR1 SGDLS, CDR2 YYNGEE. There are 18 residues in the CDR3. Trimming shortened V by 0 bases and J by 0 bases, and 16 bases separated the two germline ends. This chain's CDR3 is CASSVAIGDQSSYNEQFF. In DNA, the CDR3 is TGTGCCAGCAGCGTAGCTATAGGAGACCAGAGCTCCTACAATGAGCAGTTCTTC.

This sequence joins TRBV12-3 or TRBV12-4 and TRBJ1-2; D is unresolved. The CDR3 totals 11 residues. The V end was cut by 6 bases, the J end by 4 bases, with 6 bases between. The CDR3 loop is CASSSGYGYTF. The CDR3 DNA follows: TGTGCCAGCAGCTCAGGCTATGGCTACACCTTC.

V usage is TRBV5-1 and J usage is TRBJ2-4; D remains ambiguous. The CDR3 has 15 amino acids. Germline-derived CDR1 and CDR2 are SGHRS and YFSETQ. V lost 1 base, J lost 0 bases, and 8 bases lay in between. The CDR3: CASSLSPGAKNIQYF. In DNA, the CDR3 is TGCGCCAGCAGCTTGTCCCCGGGAGCCAAAAACATTCAGTACTTC. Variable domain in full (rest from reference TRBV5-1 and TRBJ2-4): KAGVTQTPRYLIKTRGQQVTLSCSPISGHRSVSWYQQTPGQGLQFLFEYFSETQRNKGNFPGRFSGRQFSNSRSEMNVSTLELGDSALYLCASSLSPGAKNIQYFGAGTRLSVL.

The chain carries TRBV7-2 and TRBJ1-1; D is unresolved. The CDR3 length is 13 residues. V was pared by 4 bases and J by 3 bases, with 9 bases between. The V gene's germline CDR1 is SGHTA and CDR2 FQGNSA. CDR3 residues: CASSSWRDTEAFF. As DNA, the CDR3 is TGTGCCAGCAGCTCGTGGCGGGACACTGAAGCTTTCTTT.

The CDR3 loop reads CACRGKSYEQYF. The CDR3 nucleotides read TGTGCCTGCCGCGGCAAATCCTACGAGCAGTACTTC. The chain employs TRBV19 and TRBJ2-7; D call uncertain. Germline loops: CDR1 LNHDA, CDR2 SQIVND (reference sequence). The CDR3 has 12 amino acids. The ends were cut back, 11 bases at V and 1 base at J, with 12 bases in the middle. Variable domain in full (rest from reference TRBV19 and TRBJ2-7): DGGITQSPKYLFRKEGQNVTLSCEQNLNHDAMYWYRQDPGQGLRLIYYSQIVNDFQKGDIAEGYSVSREKKESFPLTVTSAQKNPTAFYLCACRGKSYEQYFGPGTRLTVT.

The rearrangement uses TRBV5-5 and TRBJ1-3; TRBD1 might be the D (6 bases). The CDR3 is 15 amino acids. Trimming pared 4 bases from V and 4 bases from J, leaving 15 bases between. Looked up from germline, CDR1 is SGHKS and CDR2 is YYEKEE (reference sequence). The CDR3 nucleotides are TGTGCCAGCAGCACGGGCCAGGGGTACGGAAACACCATATATTTT. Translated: CASSTGQGYGNTIYF.